This T cell receptor (beta chain) was recovered during a study of T cell responses to AZD1222 COVID-19 vaccine. Study-wide results and limits: Clonal diversity may have been underestimated, and the donors were mostly white British, with more females than males. Compared with day 0, the breadth and depth of the Spike-specific TCR repertoire rose significantly after two doses of AZD1222. Seropositivity was recorded at baseline in only a handful of AZD1222 recipients.

Between the trimmed V and J ends, which lost 7 bases and 1 base, there was a span of 7 bases. Germline CDR1 and CDR2: SQVTM and ANQGSEA. The CDR3 loop spans 11 amino acids. This clone was detected once. Antigen: not known. Both about-4-week and about-12-week second-dose recipients were combined. Produced via immunoSEQ multiplex PCR; TCRdb's table is partial and in-frame only. This sample has 56,000 or so clones, with approximately 80% found just once. The V and J genes are TRBV29-1 and TRBJ1-1; D remains unclear. Sequences were derived from peripheral blood, sampled 28 days after the second AZD1222 dose. This receptor was obtained from an adult who received the AZD1222 COVID-19 vaccine. Written as DNA, the CDR3 is TGCAGCGCACATGAGAACACTGAAGCTTTCTTT. Amino acid sequence: CSAHENTEAFF.